The following is a T cell receptor beta chain sequence with its context. These data are taken from a study of T cells in Graves' hyperthyroidism and ophthalmopathy. Patients having uncontrolled infection, another autoimmune disease, pregnancy or lactation were not included. From RNA transcripts, TCR beta CDR3 regions were amplified. The HTBI primer set drove a first-round RT-PCR of the TCR CDR3. TCRdb recomputed calls from the multiplex PCR reads with MiXCR, one row per CDR3 protein. The table includes about 570,000 distinct CDR3 sequences, about 43% detected once. This sequence was found in an adult woman with Graves' disease, either hyperthyroidism or ophthalmopathy (not recorded which). Sequenced input: peripheral blood or thyroid tissue (not recorded which).

The CDR3 DNA reads TGTGCCAGCAGCTCGCTACAGGGAGGGGGGACCCAGTACTTC. It translates to CASSSLQGGGTQYF. V is TRBV7-2 and J is TRBJ2-5, with D maybe TRBD2 (7 bases). The V and J ends lost 4 bases and 7 bases respectively, with 16 bases between them. CDR1 SGHTA and CDR2 FQGNSA come from the germline V gene. The CDR3 has 14 amino acids.